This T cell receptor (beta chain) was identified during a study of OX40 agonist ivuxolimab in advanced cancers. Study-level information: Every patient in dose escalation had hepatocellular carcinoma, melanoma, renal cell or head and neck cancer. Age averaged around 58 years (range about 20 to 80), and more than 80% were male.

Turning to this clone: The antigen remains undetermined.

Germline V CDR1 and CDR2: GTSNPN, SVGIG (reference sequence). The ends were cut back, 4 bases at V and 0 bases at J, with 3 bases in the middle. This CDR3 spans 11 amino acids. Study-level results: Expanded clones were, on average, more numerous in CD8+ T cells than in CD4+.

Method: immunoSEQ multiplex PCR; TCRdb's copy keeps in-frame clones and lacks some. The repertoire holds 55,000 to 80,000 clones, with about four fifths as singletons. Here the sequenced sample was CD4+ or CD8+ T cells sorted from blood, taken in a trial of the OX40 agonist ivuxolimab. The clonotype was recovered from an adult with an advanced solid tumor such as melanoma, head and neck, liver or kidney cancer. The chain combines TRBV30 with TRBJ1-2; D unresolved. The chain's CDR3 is CAWTTNYGYTF. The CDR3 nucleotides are TGTGCCTGGACCACTAACTATGGCTACACCTTC.